This T cell receptor beta chain was identified during a study of T cell responses to AZD1222 COVID-19 vaccine. The wider study: Second-dose intervals of approximately 4 or approximately 12 weeks were pooled. Findings of the study overall: At baseline, seropositivity was found in only a handful of AZD1222 recipients. White British people made up most donors, females outnumbered males, and clonal diversity was possibly underestimated. Repertoires were sampled only after the peak T cell response.

Regarding this clone: What it binds is not known.

The CDR3 consists of 15 residues. Trimming took 7 bases from V and 1 from J, leaving 18 bases between them. Some clones are missing from TCRdb's copy, which holds only in-frame ones; the method was immunoSEQ multiplex PCR. This sample has approximately 57,000 clones, with approximately 84% found just once. The TCR originated in an adult in good health. The chain has TRBV5-3 and TRBJ2-7; D is uncertain. TRBV5-3 is placed among ORFs of uncertain function. Specimen: peripheral blood, collected on day 0 of AZD1222 vaccination. The CDR3 region is CARDHCYWGSYEQYF. The CDR3, as DNA: TGTGCCAGAGACCACTGTTATTGGGGTTCCTACGAGCAGTACTTC.